This TCR beta chain was found in a study of cytomegalovirus exposure and HLA in healthy donors. Study as a whole: Out of roughly 170 million T cells, an earlier analysis found some 120 million unique TCR beta sequences in total. Points from the study as a whole: Earlier findings revealed that most TCR beta V segments proved productive either about 90% or about 30% of the time. After further analysis at a later stage, 16,951 TCR beta sequences were associated with HLA alleles at 0.05 false discovery rate. The authors later found HLA-associated TCR beta chains more clonally expanded than equally common others.

The CDR3 length is 16 residues. V gave up 5 bases and J gave up 12 bases; unmatched junction bases: 16. Germline loops: CDR1 MNHEY, CDR2 SMNVEV (reference sequence). In this sample, this clone turned up once. Antigen unknown. It was with 60 Vbeta and 13 Jbeta primers that the PCR ran. Measured with immunoSEQ multiplex PCR; TCRdb has only the in-frame clones, and not every one. The sample consists of some 120,000 clones, about 74% of them appearing once. What was sequenced was PBMCs. The clonotype was recovered from a middle-aged man in good health and CMV-seropositive. This sequence joins TRBV27 and TRBJ1-4; TRBD1 matches at 9 bases. The CDR3 sequence is CASSRTPGQGGAELFF. The CDR3 DNA is TGTGCCAGCAGTCGAACCCCGGGACAGGGTGGTGCGGAACTGTTTTTT.